At least ten counts were recorded for the clone carrying this T cell receptor (beta chain). These data come from a study of naive and memory T cell subsets. The library had UMIs added by 3' ligation of an oligonucleotide to TCR cDNA. Adult healthy volunteers gave 2.5 ml peripheral blood for whole-blood RNA. Unsorted total RNA, about 1 to 1000 ng, was DNase treated before reverse transcription. The SP2 primer and nested alpha and beta constant region primers amplified ligated cDNA in four rounds. Blood and skin TCR RNA was reverse transcribed with alpha and beta constant primers. From the 5' RACE reads, TCRdb called clonotypes with MiXCR, one entry per CDR3 protein. The sample lists about 60,000 distinct CDR3 sequences, under 10% occurring once. The CDR3 sequence is 16 residues long. Per the germline V gene, CDR1 is SGHRS and CDR2 is YFSETQ. The germline V and J ends were trimmed by 4 bases and 0 bases, with 16 bases remaining between them.

V usage is TRBV5-1 and J usage is TRBJ1-2; perhaps TRBD1 as D (5 bases). The clonotype comes from a female donor in good health. CDR3 amino acids: CASSPGTTSPNYGYTF. In DNA form, the CDR3 reads TGCGCCAGCAGCCCCGGGACGACCAGCCCTAACTATGGCTACACCTTC.